A single sample gave rise to the 2 T cell receptor beta chains below, sequenced in a study of CD8+ T cells in alopecia areata. cDNA reverse transcribed from extracted RNA served as the sequencing template. The data were produced by immunoSEQ multiplex PCR, yet TCRdb's version contains in-frame clones alone and is incomplete. The sample lists some 150,000 clones; roughly nine tenths were seen once. Treatment reported: oral pan-JAK inhibitor, 5-10 mg twice daily. Sample: CD8+ T cells sorted from blood, taken at week 4, from a patient treated with tofacitinib. These TCRs come from a human donor with alopecia areata.

This chain joins TRBV29-1 and TRBJ2-7, with 10 bases lining up with TRBD1. There are 17 residues in the CDR3. V lost 0 bases to trimming and J lost 7 bases; unmatched junction nucleotides: 15. From germline, CDR1 is SQVTM and CDR2 ANQGSEA. CDR3 region: CSVEDPFGTGDEGEQYF. CDR3 sequence (DNA): TGCAGCGTTGAAGATCCGTTCGGGACAGGGGACGAGGGGGAGCAGTACTTC.

The chain uses TRBV7-9 and TRBJ2-7, with 7 bases aligning to TRBD2. Losses at the gene ends were 11 bases for V and 3 bases for J; bases not matched to a gene: 10. The CDR3 extends over 13 amino acids. The germline CDR1 and CDR2 sequences are SEHNR and FQNEAQ (reference sequence). The CDR3 loop is CAGTAGLVYEQYF. In DNA form, the CDR3 reads TGTGCCGGCACAGCGGGACTGGTCTACGAGCAGTACTTC.